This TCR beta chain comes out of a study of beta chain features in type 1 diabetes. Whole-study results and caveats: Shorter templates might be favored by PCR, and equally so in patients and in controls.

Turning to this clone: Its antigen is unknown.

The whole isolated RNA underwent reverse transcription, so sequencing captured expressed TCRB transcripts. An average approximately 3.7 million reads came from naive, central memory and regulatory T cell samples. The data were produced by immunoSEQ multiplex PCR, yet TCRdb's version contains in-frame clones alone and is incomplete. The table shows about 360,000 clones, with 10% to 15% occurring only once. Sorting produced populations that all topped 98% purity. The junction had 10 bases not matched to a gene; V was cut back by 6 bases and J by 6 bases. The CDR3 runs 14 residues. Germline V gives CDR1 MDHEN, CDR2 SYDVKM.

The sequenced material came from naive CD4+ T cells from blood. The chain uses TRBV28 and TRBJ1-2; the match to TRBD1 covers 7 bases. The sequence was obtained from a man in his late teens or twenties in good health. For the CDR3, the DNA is TGTGCCAGCAGGCCCCAGGGGGTAGAAGATGGCTACACCTTC. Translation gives CASRPQGVEDGYTF.